The 9 T cell receptor beta chains reported below all come from one sample, sequenced in a study of T cell responses to AZD1222 COVID-19 vaccine. Clones were read by immunoSEQ multiplex PCR, and TCRdb kept only the in-frame ones, dropping some. The repertoire consists of about 120,000 clones, with roughly nine tenths occurring once and the leading ten covering 2% to 2.5%. The material was peripheral blood, obtained on day 0 of AZD1222 vaccination. These receptors were obtained from an adult in good health.

This chain links TRBV10-3 with TRBJ2-1, with 10 positions matching TRBD2. The germline CDR1 and CDR2 sequences are ENHRY and SYGVKD. Trimming removed 10 bases from V and 8 bases from J; junction bases left unmatched: 8. CDR3 length: 13 amino acids. As DNA, the CDR3 is TGTGCCACCTCGCTAGCGGGAGCAGATGAGCAGTTCTTC. This encodes CATSLAGADEQFF.

This clone has a handful of counts. The genes are TRBV7-2 and TRBJ2-1; D is possibly TRBD2 (5 bases). This CDR3 is 14 amino acids long. Germline CDR1 SGHTA, CDR2 FQGNSA. V shed 3 bases and J shed 10 bases, with 16 bases lying between them. CDR3 amino acids: CASSFLVAPAEQFF. CDR3 bases: TGTGCCAGCAGCTTTTTAGTAGCGCCAGCCGAGCAGTTCTTC. The full variable domain, in which reference TRBV7-2 and TRBJ2-1 provide the parts outside the CDR3, is GAGVSQSPSNKVTEKGKDVELRCDPISGHTALYWYRQSLGQGLEFLIYFQGNSAPDKSGLPSDRFSAERTGGSVSTLTIQRTQQEDSAVYLCASSFLVAPAEQFFGPGTRLTVL.

The genes are TRBV12-3 or TRBV12-4 and TRBJ2-1; 8 bases match TRBD2. This CDR3 region has 13 residues. Trimming took 7 bases from V and 7 from J; bases not matched to a gene: 6. CDR3 nucleotides: TGTGCCAGCATTGGCGGGAGGTTTAATGAGCAGTTCTTC. It yields the protein CASIGGRFNEQFF.

The rearrangement links TRBV5-1 to TRBJ2-7; 7 bases agree with TRBD2. CDR3 length: 15 residues. After removal of 0 bases from V and 0 bases from J, the junction contained 3 bases not matched to a gene. Germline CDR1 and CDR2: SGHRS and YFSETQ. The CDR3, as DNA: TGCGCCAGCAGCTTGGGGACTAGTAGCTCCTACGAGCAGTACTTC. Translation gives CASSLGTSSSYEQYF.

This clone was seen more than once but under ten times. The CDR3: CASSLLQGASGELFF. The CDR3 bases are TGTGCCAGCAGCTTATTACAGGGGGCCTCCGGGGAGCTGTTTTTT. The chain employs TRBV7-3 and TRBJ2-2; 9 nucleotides line up with TRBD1. This CDR3 is built from 15 residues. Per the germline V gene, CDR1 is SGHTA and CDR2 is FQGTGA. V dropped 2 bases and J dropped 6; count of bases not matched to a gene: 4.

This chain uses TRBV24-1 with TRBJ1-5, with 8 bases that match TRBD1. Germline V gene lookup returns CDR1 KGHDR and CDR2 SFDVKD. The CDR3 is 15 amino acids. Trimming cost V 4 bases and J 7 bases; bases outside gene matches: 8. The CDR3 loop reads CATSDSGTGEQPQHF. The DNA of the CDR3 is TGTGCCACCAGTGACTCCGGGACAGGCGAGCAGCCCCAGCATTTT.

The chain has TRBV18 and TRBJ1-6; no clear D gene. The CDR3 covers 16 residues. The germline V gene encodes CDR1 KGHSH and CDR2 LQKENI. V was clipped by 2 bases and J by 10 bases, with 18 bases between them. CDR3 in amino acids: CASSPGGGGLYSPLHF. The CDR3, as DNA: TGTGCCAGCTCACCAGGTGGTGGAGGTCTTTACTCACCCCTCCACTTT.

J is TRBJ1-2 and V is TRBV30, with 7 bases identical to TRBD1. There are 17 residues in the CDR3. Trimming at V came to 0 bases and at J to 2 bases, leaving 12 bases not matched to a gene. The V gene's germline CDR1 is GTSNPN and CDR2 SVGIG (reference sequence). The CDR3 spells CAWSVSNSGGSNYGYTF. Written as DNA, the CDR3 is TGTGCCTGGAGTGTTAGCAACTCAGGGGGATCCAACTATGGCTACACCTTC.

This rearrangement joins TRBV10-3 to TRBJ1-1, with 8 bases fitting TRBD1. V shed 7 bases, J shed 1 base, and the junction held 8 bases outside the gene matches. Germline CDR1 reads ENHRY; CDR2 reads SYGVKD. The CDR3 has 15 amino acids. The DNA of the CDR3 is TGTGCCATCAAGACGACAGGGGAGGGGAACACTGAAGCTTTCTTT. Its protein product is CAIKTTGEGNTEAFF.